This TCR beta chain was identified in a study of early T cells in non-severe SARS-CoV-2 infection. Turning to the study itself: The sequenced material was bulk RNA from unsorted whole blood, and its chains were unpaired. Study-wide results and limits: Anti-spike CD8 responses were favored in VDJdb matching, and private and CD4 specificities were missed.

This clonotype appeared a few times. The antigen remains undetermined. The CDR3 is 15 amino acids. Unique molecular identifiers were added to individual cDNA molecules. TCRdb passed the 5' RACE reads through MiXCR, listing each CDR3 protein once. The data contain approximately 97,000 distinct CDR3 sequences, less than 15% of them seen just once; the ten biggest clones take up about 6.2%. This clonotype originated in an adult who was a healthcare worker with PCR-confirmed SARS-CoV-2 infection or an uninfected control (not recorded which). The material sequenced was whole blood. This chain links TRBV21-1 with TRBJ2-1; the table's D call TRBD2 went unverified against the DNA. TRBV21-1 is flagged as a pseudogene. The CDR3 loop is CASSGRPSLNNEQFF. DNA of the CDR3: TGTGCCAGCAGCGGGAGGCCTTCCCTAAACAATGAGCAGTTCTTC.